These T cell receptor beta chains were read from a single sample in a study of blood T cell repertoires in COVID-19. The protocol was immunoSEQ multiplex PCR, while the TCRdb copy is restricted to in-frame clones and leaves out a portion. The repertoire holds over 45,000 clones, with around 88% as singletons. The sequenced sample was peripheral blood. These receptors were collected from a human donor in a cohort sampled during active COVID-19. CDR3s include the opening cysteine and the closing phenylalanine or tryptophan. The D gene is left open where the match is weak. Clone size is shown for a subset of rows, as once, few, many or a class of expanded clone.

j_gene: TRBJ2-4; d_gene: -; abundance: -; v_gene: TRBV11-3; CDR3aa: CASSLDGAGGIQYF; CDR3nt: TGTGCCAGCAGCTTAGATGGGGCCGGGGGCATTCAGTACTTC
j_gene: TRBJ2-2; d_gene: TRBD2; abundance: -; v_gene: TRBV27; CDR3aa: CASSYGLAGGLLNTGELFF; CDR3nt: TGTGCCAGCAGTTACGGACTAGCGGGGGGGCTATTGAACACCGGGGAGCTGTTTTTT
j_gene: TRBJ1-2; d_gene: TRBD1; abundance: -; v_gene: TRBV6-5; CDR3aa: CASGPTGLGGYTF; CDR3nt: TGTGCCAGCGGCCCGACAGGGTTGGGAGGCTACACCTTC
j_gene: TRBJ2-5; d_gene: TRBD2; abundance: -; v_gene: TRBV7-9; CDR3aa: CASTPSGGTETQYF; CDR3nt: TGTGCCAGCACCCCTAGCGGGGGGACAGAGACCCAGTACTTC
j_gene: TRBJ2-2; d_gene: TRBD1; abundance: -; v_gene: TRBV24-1; CDR3aa: CATSDSRQGATGELFF; CDR3nt: TGTGCCACCAGTGATTCGAGACAGGGGGCCACCGGGGAGCTGTTTTTT
j_gene: TRBJ1-4; d_gene: TRBD1; abundance: -; v_gene: TRBV4-1; CDR3aa: CASSQLPTGREKLFF; CDR3nt: TGCGCCAGCAGCCAACTCCCGACAGGGCGCGAAAAACTGTTTTTT
j_gene: TRBJ2-4; d_gene: TRBD2; abundance: once; v_gene: TRBV9; CDR3aa: CASSVTSGVTKNIQYF; CDR3nt: TGTGCCAGCAGCGTGACTAGCGGGGTGACCAAAAACATTCAGTACTTC
j_gene: TRBJ2-5; d_gene: -; abundance: -; v_gene: TRBV5-1; CDR3aa: CASSPLDTQETQYF; CDR3nt: TGCGCCAGCAGCCCGCTGGACACTCAAGAGACCCAGTACTTC
j_gene: TRBJ1-2; d_gene: -; abundance: -; v_gene: TRBV18; CDR3aa: CASSAGQSSYGYTF; CDR3nt: TGTGCCAGCTCAGCCGGACAGTCAAGCTATGGCTACACCTTC
j_gene: TRBJ2-1; d_gene: -; abundance: once; v_gene: TRBV9; CDR3aa: CASSAPGTTYNEQFF; CDR3nt: TGTGCCAGCAGCGCCCCCGGGACAACATACAATGAGCAGTTCTTC
j_gene: TRBJ2-7; d_gene: TRBD1; abundance: -; v_gene: TRBV2; CDR3aa: CATSAGTGSVEQYF; CDR3nt: TGTGCCACCAGTGCCGGGACAGGGAGTGTGGAGCAGTACTTC
j_gene: TRBJ2-7; d_gene: TRBD1; abundance: -; v_gene: TRBV11-2; CDR3aa: CASSSLRDRVHEQYF; CDR3nt: TGTGCCAGCAGCTCTCTCCGGGACAGGGTGCACGAGCAGTACTTC
j_gene: TRBJ2-7; d_gene: -; abundance: few; v_gene: TRBV5-6; CDR3aa: CASSLTAGVVYEQYF; CDR3nt: TGTGCCAGCAGCCTGACGGCAGGGGTGGTCTACGAGCAGTACTTC
j_gene: TRBJ2-3; d_gene: -; abundance: -; v_gene: TRBV6-1; CDR3aa: CASSEERFTDTQYF; CDR3nt: TGTGCCAGCAGTGAGGAGCGGTTCACAGATACGCAGTATTTT
j_gene: TRBJ1-1; d_gene: -; abundance: -; v_gene: TRBV5-1; CDR3aa: CASSYSQVMNTEAFF; CDR3nt: TGCGCCAGCAGCTATTCACAGGTAATGAACACTGAAGCTTTCTTT
j_gene: TRBJ1-2; d_gene: -; abundance: -; v_gene: TRBV3-1/TRBV3-2; CDR3aa: CASSQGSLSANYGYTF; CDR3nt: TGTGCCAGCAGCCAAGGTTCCCTGTCAGCTAACTATGGCTACACCTTC
j_gene: TRBJ1-2; d_gene: -; abundance: -; v_gene: TRBV2; CDR3aa: CASSGPNYGYTF; CDR3nt: TGTGCCAGCAGTGGGCCAAACTATGGCTACACCTTC
j_gene: TRBJ1-2; d_gene: TRBD1; abundance: -; v_gene: TRBV10-3; CDR3aa: CATLRSDRAGGYTF; CDR3nt: TGTGCCACCCTCCGTTCGGACAGGGCAGGTGGCTACACCTTC